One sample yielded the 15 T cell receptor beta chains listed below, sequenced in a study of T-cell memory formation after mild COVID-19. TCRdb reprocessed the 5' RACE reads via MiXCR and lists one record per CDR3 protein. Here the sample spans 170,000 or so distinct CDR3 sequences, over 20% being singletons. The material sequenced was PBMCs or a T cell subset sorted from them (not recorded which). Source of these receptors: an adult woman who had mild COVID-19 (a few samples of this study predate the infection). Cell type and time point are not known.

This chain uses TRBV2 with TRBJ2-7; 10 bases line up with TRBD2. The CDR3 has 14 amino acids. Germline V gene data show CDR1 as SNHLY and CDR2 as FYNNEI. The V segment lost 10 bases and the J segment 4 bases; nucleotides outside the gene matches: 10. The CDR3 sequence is CATPSGTSEYEQYF. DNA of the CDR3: TGTGCCACTCCCTCCGGGACTAGCGAGTACGAGCAGTACTTC.

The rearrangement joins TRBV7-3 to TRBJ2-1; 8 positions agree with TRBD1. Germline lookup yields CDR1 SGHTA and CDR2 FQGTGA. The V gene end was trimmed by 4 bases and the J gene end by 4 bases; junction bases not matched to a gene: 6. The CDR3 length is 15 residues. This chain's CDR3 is CASSYGTGAYNEQFF. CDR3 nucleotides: TGTGCCAGCAGCTACGGGACAGGAGCTTACAATGAGCAGTTCTTC.

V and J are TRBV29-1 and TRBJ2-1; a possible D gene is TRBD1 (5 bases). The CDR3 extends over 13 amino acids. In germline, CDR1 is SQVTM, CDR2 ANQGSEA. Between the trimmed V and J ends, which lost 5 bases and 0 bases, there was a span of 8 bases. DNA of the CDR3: TGCAGCGTTACAGGATCCTCCTACAATGAGCAGTTCTTC. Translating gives CSVTGSSYNEQFF.

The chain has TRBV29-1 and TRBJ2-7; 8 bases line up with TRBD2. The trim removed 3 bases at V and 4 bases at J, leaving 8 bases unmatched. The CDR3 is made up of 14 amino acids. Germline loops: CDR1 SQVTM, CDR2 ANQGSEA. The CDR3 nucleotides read TGCAGCGTTGAGCTTCGGGAGGGAGTTTACGAGCAGTACTTC. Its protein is CSVELREGVYEQYF.

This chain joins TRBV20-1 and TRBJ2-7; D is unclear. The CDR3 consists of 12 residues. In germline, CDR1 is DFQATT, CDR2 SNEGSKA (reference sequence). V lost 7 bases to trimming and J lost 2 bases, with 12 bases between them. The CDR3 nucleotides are TGCAGTGTAGCCCGGCAGACCTACGAGCAGTACTTC. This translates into CSVARQTYEQYF.

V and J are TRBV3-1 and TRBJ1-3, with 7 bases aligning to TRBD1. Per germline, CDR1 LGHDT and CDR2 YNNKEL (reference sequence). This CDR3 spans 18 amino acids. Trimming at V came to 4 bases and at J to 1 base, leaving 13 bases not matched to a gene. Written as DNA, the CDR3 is TGTGCCAGCAGCCCCCCAGAGCCCAGGGGGGATTCTGGAAACACCATATATTTT. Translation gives CASSPPEPRGDSGNTIYF.

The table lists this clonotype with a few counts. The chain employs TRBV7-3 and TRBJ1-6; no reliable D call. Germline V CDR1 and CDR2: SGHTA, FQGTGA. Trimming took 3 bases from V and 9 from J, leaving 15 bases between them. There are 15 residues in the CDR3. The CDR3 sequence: CASSFSGSPGSPLHF. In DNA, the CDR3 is TGTGCCAGCAGCTTCTCTGGGAGTCCGGGTTCACCCCTCCACTTT.

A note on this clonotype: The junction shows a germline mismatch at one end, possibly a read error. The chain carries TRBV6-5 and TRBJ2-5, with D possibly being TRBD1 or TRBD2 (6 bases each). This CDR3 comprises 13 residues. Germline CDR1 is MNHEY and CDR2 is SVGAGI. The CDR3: CASSYRVPKGGNF. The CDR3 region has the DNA TGTGCCAGCAGTTACAGGGTACCTAAAGGGGGGAACTTC.

The CDR3 DNA reads TGTGCCAGCAGCTTAGTCGCAGGGCAGGGCGAGACCCAGTACTTC. Translated: CASSLVAGQGETQYF. The gene calls are TRBV7-2 and TRBJ2-5, with D possibly matching TRBD1 (5 bases). V was clipped by 1 base and J by 5 bases, with 14 bases between them. The CDR3 has 15 residues. CDR1 is SGHTA, CDR2 FQGNSA, per germline.

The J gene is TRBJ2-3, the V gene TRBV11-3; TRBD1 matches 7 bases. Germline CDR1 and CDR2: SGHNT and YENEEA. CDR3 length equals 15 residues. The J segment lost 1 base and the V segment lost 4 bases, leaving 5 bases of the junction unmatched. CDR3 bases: TGTGCCAGCAGCTCCAGACAGGGCGGCACAGATACGCAGTATTTT. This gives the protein CASSSRQGGTDTQYF.

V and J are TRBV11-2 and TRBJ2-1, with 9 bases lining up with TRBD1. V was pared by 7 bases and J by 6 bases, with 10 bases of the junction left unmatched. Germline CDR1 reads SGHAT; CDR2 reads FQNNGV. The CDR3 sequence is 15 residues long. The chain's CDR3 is CASTFGTGYSNEQFF. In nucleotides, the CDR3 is TGTGCCAGCACCTTCGGGACAGGGTATTCCAATGAGCAGTTCTTC.

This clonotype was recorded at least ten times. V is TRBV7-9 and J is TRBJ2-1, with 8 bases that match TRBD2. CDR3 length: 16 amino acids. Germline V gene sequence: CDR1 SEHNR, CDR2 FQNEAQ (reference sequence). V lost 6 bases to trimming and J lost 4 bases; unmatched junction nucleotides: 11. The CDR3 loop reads CASREGIAGIYNEQFF. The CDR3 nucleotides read TGTGCCAGCAGGGAGGGAATAGCGGGAATATACAATGAGCAGTTCTTC.

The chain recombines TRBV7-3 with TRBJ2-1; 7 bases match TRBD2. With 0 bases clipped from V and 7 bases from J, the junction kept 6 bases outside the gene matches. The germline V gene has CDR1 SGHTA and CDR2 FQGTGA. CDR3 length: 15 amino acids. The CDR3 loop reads CASSLTWGSGNEQFF. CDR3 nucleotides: TGTGCCAGCAGCTTAACGTGGGGTAGCGGGAATGAGCAGTTCTTC.

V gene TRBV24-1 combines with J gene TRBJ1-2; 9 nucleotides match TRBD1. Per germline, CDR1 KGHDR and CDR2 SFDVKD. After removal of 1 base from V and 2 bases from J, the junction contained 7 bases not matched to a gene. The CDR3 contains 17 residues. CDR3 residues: CATSDFDPTGGNYGYTF. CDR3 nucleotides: TGTGCCACCAGTGATTTCGATCCGACAGGGGGGAACTATGGCTACACCTTC.

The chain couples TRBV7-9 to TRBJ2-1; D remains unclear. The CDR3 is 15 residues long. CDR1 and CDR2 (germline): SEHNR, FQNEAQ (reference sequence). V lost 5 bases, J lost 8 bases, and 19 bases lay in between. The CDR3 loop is CASSPPTPATYEQFF. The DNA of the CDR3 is TGTGCCAGCAGCCCTCCCACCCCCGCGACCTATGAGCAGTTCTTC.